A single sample gave rise to the 23 T cell receptor beta chains below, sequenced in a study of blood T cells in healthy people across ages. The second PCR ran about 7 to 12 cycles with a sample-barcoded 5' primer and J-beta primers. TCRdb used MiXCR to reprocess the 5' RACE reads, holding one entry per CDR3 protein. The table lists 1.5 million to 2 million distinct CDR3 sequences, roughly two fifths of them singletons. The sequenced sample was blood. The receptors were sampled from a human donor in good health.

V is TRBV6-6 and J is TRBJ1-5, with TRBD1 identical over 8 bases. The germline CDR1 and CDR2 sequences are MNHNY and SVGAGI (reference sequence). The CDR3 contains 14 residues. The trim removed 4 bases at V and 3 bases at J, leaving 2 bases unmatched. CDR3 in amino acids: CASSWTGPNQPQHF. For the CDR3, the DNA is TGTGCCAGCAGTTGGACAGGGCCCAATCAGCCCCAGCATTTT.

The J gene is TRBJ2-5, the V gene TRBV27, with 9 nucleotides matching TRBD2. V gave up 5 bases and J gave up 4 bases; unmatched junction bases: 8. This CDR3 is built from 15 residues. Per the germline V gene, CDR1 is MNHEY and CDR2 is SMNVEV (reference sequence). CDR3 amino acids: CASSIAGAGRETQYF. The CDR3 DNA sequence: TGTGCCAGCAGTATAGCGGGGGCCGGGCGAGAGACCCAGTACTTC.

This clonotype has a handful of counts. The J gene is TRBJ2-5, the V gene TRBV28, with TRBD1 identical over 10 bases. This CDR3 contains 15 residues. The V gene's germline CDR1 is MDHEN and CDR2 SYDVKM. J lost 5 bases, V lost 3 bases, and 6 bases had no gene match. DNA for the CDR3: TGTGCCAGCAGTTTTCAGACAGGGGGCGCGGAGACCCAGTACTTC. Translating gives CASSFQTGGAETQYF.

The chain carries TRBV4-3 and TRBJ1-2, with D tentatively TRBD1 (5 bases). Germline CDR1 LGHNA, CDR2 YSLEER. Trimming stripped 1 base from V and 4 bases from J, with 19 bases between. This CDR3 comprises 17 residues. CDR3 bases: TGCGCCAGCAGCCAAGGGCCGGATCCCAGGGTTAGCTATGGCTACACCTTC. Translated: CASSQGPDPRVSYGYTF.

To note about this clonotype: A read error may account for a junction end that differs from germline. The chain joins TRBV12-3 or TRBV12-4 to TRBJ1-2, with D perhaps TRBD1 (6 bases). This CDR3 region has 17 residues. The CDR3, as DNA: TGTGCCAGCTCACTCCACCCGGGGGGCAGGATCTCCTATCGCTACACCTTC. Protein product: CASSLHPGGRISYRYTF.

Note on this clonotype: The junction departs from germline at one end; a sequencing error may be responsible. CDR3 coding DNA: TGTGCCAACAGCGACGGACAGGGCTCCTACGAGCAGTACTTC. As protein: CANSDGQGSYEQYF. The chain is built from TRBV7-9 and TRBJ2-7; 8 nucleotides line up with TRBD1. This CDR3 is 14 amino acids long. Germline V gene data show CDR1 as SEHNR and CDR2 as FQNEAQ (reference sequence).

The V call is TRBV4-3, the J call TRBJ1-1, with 8 bases that match TRBD1. This CDR3 comprises 13 residues. Germline V gene sequence: CDR1 LGHNA, CDR2 YSLEER. V shed 0 bases and J 6 bases; nucleotides not matched to a gene: 0. For the CDR3, the DNA is TGCGCCAGCAGCCAAGAGGGACAGGCTGAAGCTTTCTTT. It codes for CASSQEGQAEAFF.

This clonotype turned up a few times. The chain recombines TRBV28 with TRBJ2-5; 8 bases fit TRBD2. This CDR3 is built from 17 residues. The V and J ends lost 3 bases and 0 bases, in that order; junction bases with no gene match: 9. Germline values: CDR1 MDHEN, CDR2 SYDVKM. The CDR3 loop reads CASSFKAGVRDQETQYF. In nucleotides, the CDR3 is TGTGCCAGCAGTTTTAAAGCGGGGGTACGCGACCAAGAGACCCAGTACTTC.

This clonotype came up a few times. The genes are TRBV5-1 and TRBJ2-4, with 13 positions matching TRBD2. The CDR3 runs 16 residues. The trim removed 3 bases at V and 4 bases at J, leaving 4 bases unmatched. Germline-derived CDR1 and CDR2 are SGHRS and YFSETQ. Here the CDR3 reads CASSSGLAGIKNIQYF. CDR3 in DNA: TGCGCCAGCAGCTCGGGACTAGCGGGGATTAAAAACATTCAGTACTTC.

The chain couples TRBV7-2 to TRBJ2-4; D possibly corresponds to TRBD2 (7 bases). There are 16 residues in the CDR3. Germline V gives CDR1 SGHTA, CDR2 FQGNSA. The V gene lost 0 bases and the J gene lost 8 bases, with 17 bases spanning the gap. The CDR3 region is CASSLATWGGMDIQYF. Written as DNA, the CDR3 is TGTGCCAGCAGCTTAGCAACCTGGGGGGGCATGGACATTCAGTACTTC.

The chain has TRBV28 and TRBJ1-1; D not resolved. This CDR3 region has 12 residues. CDR1 and CDR2 (germline): MDHEN, SYDVKM. V dropped 6 bases and J dropped 6 bases, with 11 bases sitting between them. The CDR3 region has the DNA TGTGCCAGCAGGCCCCTGGACCCTGAAGCTTTCTTT. This codes for CASRPLDPEAFF.

This clonotype was picked up a small number of times. The rearrangement joins TRBV5-6 to TRBJ1-5, with D perhaps matching TRBD1 (6 bases). The CDR3 is 14 amino acids. V was shortened by 4 bases and J by 6 bases, with 14 bases between the two germline ends. CDR1 SGHDT and CDR2 YYEEEE come from the germline V gene. The CDR3 protein is CASSIGQYGQPQHF. The CDR3 coding sequence is TGTGCCAGCAGCATAGGACAGTATGGTCAGCCCCAGCATTTT.

This clonotype was seen a few times. This sequence joins TRBV10-3 and TRBJ2-4; TRBD1 aligns across 7 bases. Gene TRBJ2-7 matches the end of the DNA better, so the J call may be wrong. Per the germline V gene, CDR1 is ENHRY and CDR2 is SYGVKD. This CDR3 comprises 16 residues. Written as DNA, the CDR3 is TGTGCCATCAGTGAGTCGGGGTGGGAGACAGGGCACGAGCAGTACTTC. This encodes CAISESGWETGHEQYF.

The chain has TRBV7-9 and TRBJ1-2; D gene unclear. The germline V and J ends were trimmed by 2 bases and 0 bases, with 10 bases remaining between them. The CDR3 runs to 15 residues. CDR1 SEHNR and CDR2 FQNEAQ come from the germline V gene (reference sequence). CDR3 nucleotides: TGTGCCAGCAGCTTATCGGGTGTAGCTAACTATGGCTACACCTTC. Its protein is CASSLSGVANYGYTF.

In this sample, this clonotype turned up many times. This chain connects TRBV29-1 to TRBJ1-2; 7 positions match TRBD1. CDR1 SQVTM and CDR2 ANQGSEA come from the germline V gene. The CDR3 contains 14 residues. V gave up 3 bases and J gave up 6 bases; unmatched junction bases: 10. The CDR3 nucleotides read TGCAGCGTTGATGGGCTGACAGGGCTTAATGGCTACACCTTC. This translates into CSVDGLTGLNGYTF.

There are a few counts of this clonotype. The chain links TRBV6-1 to TRBJ1-2, with 7 bases fitting TRBD1. The CDR3 length is 15 residues. The junction had 8 bases not matched to a gene; V was cut back by 2 bases and J by 5 bases. CDR1 MNHNS and CDR2 SASEGT come from the germline V gene. Written as DNA, the CDR3 is TGTGCCAGCAGTGAAAGGCACAGGGGTCGGTATGGCTACACCTTC. It translates to CASSERHRGRYGYTF.

The chain employs TRBV6-6 and TRBJ1-6, with 9 bases identical to TRBD1. With V trimmed by 2 bases and J by 6 bases, 5 bases remained unmatched. The germline CDR1 and CDR2 sequences are MNHNY and SVGAGI (reference sequence). The CDR3 length is 16 residues. CDR3 region: CASSYASTGGNSPLHF. The CDR3, as DNA: TGTGCCAGCAGTTACGCATCGACAGGGGGTAATTCACCCCTCCACTTT.

This clonotype was found once. The V call is TRBV6-6, the J call TRBJ1-5; 8 bases agree with TRBD1. Germline V gene data show CDR1 as MNHNY and CDR2 as SVGAGI (reference sequence). This CDR3 contains 16 residues. The trim removed 2 bases at V and 7 bases at J, leaving 10 bases unmatched. The CDR3 sequence is CASSYAAPGGGQPQHF. CDR3 in DNA: TGTGCCAGCAGTTACGCGGCCCCAGGGGGCGGCCAGCCCCAGCATTTT.

This clonotype has just a few counts. This chain connects TRBV19 to TRBJ1-5, with D maybe TRBD1 (6 bases). Germline V CDR1 and CDR2: LNHDA, SQIVND (reference sequence). The CDR3 consists of 14 residues. Deletions cut 2 bases from V and 3 bases from J, with 8 bases between. CDR3 nucleotides: TGTGCCAGTAGTATACAGGGGTACAATCAGCCCCAGCATTTT. It is translated as CASSIQGYNQPQHF.

This sequence joins TRBV18 and TRBJ2-5, with TRBD2 matching over 7 bases. The J call is uncertain, as TRBJ2-7 better fits the DNA end. The germline gives CDR1 KGHSH, CDR2 LQKENI. The CDR3 extends over 15 amino acids. The CDR3: CASSLSGEGLNEQYF. The CDR3, as DNA: TGTGCCAGCTCCCTGAGCGGGGAGGGTCTGAACGAGCAGTACTTC.

V is TRBV6-1 and J is TRBJ2-5; weak D call: TRBD1 (6 bases). The J call may not be correct, given that the DNA end is closer to TRBJ2-7. CDR3 length equals 14 residues. Germline V gene lookup returns CDR1 MNHNS and CDR2 SASEGT. Written as DNA, the CDR3 is TGTGCCAGCAGTGGGACAGATCCTATCTACGAGCAGTACTTC. Protein product: CASSGTDPIYEQYF.

As concerns this clonotype: This may stem from a read error, because a much larger clone lies one nucleotide away. The chain joins TRBV20-1 to TRBJ2-7; 12 bases align to TRBD2. CDR3 length equals 17 residues. Germline assignment: CDR1 DFQATT and CDR2 SNEGSKA (reference sequence). V trimming: 1 base; J trimming: 0 bases; junction bases outside the gene matches: 7. The CDR3 loop reads CSARGVKTSGGSYEQYF. The CDR3 DNA follows: TGCAGTGCTAGAGGTGTTAAGACTAGCGGGGGCTCCTACGAGCAGTACTTC.

The chain recombines TRBV6-4 with TRBJ2-5, with D hard to call. Germline V gives CDR1 MRHNA, CDR2 SNTAGT. The CDR3 length is 13 residues. Trimming left V 6 bases short and J 4 bases short, with 12 bases between. The CDR3 region is CASSRSALETQYF. The CDR3 DNA reads as TGTGCCAGCAGCAGATCAGCGTTAGAGACCCAGTACTTC.